The following is a TCR beta chain sequence with its context. The data stem from a study of cytomegalovirus exposure and HLA in healthy donors. PCR was performed using 60 Vbeta and 13 Jbeta primers. Profiling relied on immunoSEQ multiplex PCR, and the TCRdb table lists in-frame clones only, not all of them. The data show around 120,000 clones, with around 78% seen just once and 3% to 4% held by the top ten. The V end lost 6 bases, the J end lost 2 bases, and 11 bases lay between the germline ends. The germline gives CDR1 LGHNT, CDR2 FRNRAP. The CDR3 is 13 residues long. The origin of this receptor is a woman aged 25 to 45 in good health and CMV-seropositive. The chain couples TRBV12-5 to TRBJ2-7, with D possibly matching TRBD1 (6 bases). The sample taken for sequencing was PBMCs. In DNA form, the CDR3 reads TGTGCTAGTGGCCGGGACACAACCTACGAGCAGTACTTC. This codes for CASGRDTTYEQYF.